Described below is a single T cell receptor (beta chain) sequence and its context. The same CDR3 can be traced to other DNA sequences in this sample. This CDR3 comprises 11 residues. With 3 bases removed from V and 8 bases from J, the gap between germline ends came to 8 bases. The germline V gene encodes CDR1 SGHNT and CDR2 YYREEE (reference sequence). As originally analysed: Amplification of reference gene primers was used by the study to estimate nucleated cell counts. TCRdb's copy holds only in-frame clones and misses some; the assay was immunoSEQ multiplex PCR. That table furnishes V, J and clone size, whereas the DNA furnished D and trimming. The sample lists under 300,000 clones; 84% were seen once. This entry is derived from a study of blood T cell repertoires in COVID-19. Enrollment of patients from Seattle took place during active infection, with longitudinal follow-up.

Sequences were obtained from peripheral blood. The rearrangement uses TRBV5-4 and TRBJ1-1; D unresolved. This clonotype was sampled from a human donor with COVID-19, enrolled during active disease. The donor label of this sample is uncertain. The DNA for the CDR3 is TGTGCCAGCAGCTCGGGAGGGGAAGCTTTCTTT. It codes for CASSSGGEAFF. Full variable domain (outside the CDR3, taken from reference TRBV5-4 and TRBJ1-1): ETGVTQSPTHLIKTRGQQVTLRCSSQSGHNTVSWYQQALGQGPQFIFQYYREEENGRGNFPPRFSGLQFPNYSSELNVNALELDDSALYLCASSSGGEAFFGQGTRLTVV.